This T cell receptor beta chain stems from a study of a mutant IDH1 vaccine in newly diagnosed glioma. The wider study: Beginning 4-6 weeks after radiotherapy alone, or with temozolomide cycles, vaccination took place.

Assay used: immunoSEQ multiplex PCR; TCRdb lists only in-frame clones, some missing. The sample carries around 58,000 clones, roughly four fifths recorded once. A remark on this clone: Antigen specificity is unknown.

The CDR3 extends over 13 amino acids. V lost 5 bases to trimming and J lost 6 bases, with 14 bases between them. Germline V gives CDR1 SEHNR, CDR2 FQNEAQ (reference sequence). Noted time point: week 5, during vaccination. The content of each vaccine dose was 300 ug of mutant IDH1 20-mer peptide, and topical imiquimod accompanied it. The V and J genes are TRBV7-9 and TRBJ2-7; maybe TRBD2 (7 bases). Sequencing used PBMCs, obtained from a glioma patient whose treatment included an IDH1 peptide vaccine. This clonotype originated in a man aged 30 to 45 with glioma. The CDR3 protein is CASSPFRGAEQYF. CDR3 DNA: TGTGCCAGCAGCCCGTTTCGGGGGGCCGAGCAGTACTTC.